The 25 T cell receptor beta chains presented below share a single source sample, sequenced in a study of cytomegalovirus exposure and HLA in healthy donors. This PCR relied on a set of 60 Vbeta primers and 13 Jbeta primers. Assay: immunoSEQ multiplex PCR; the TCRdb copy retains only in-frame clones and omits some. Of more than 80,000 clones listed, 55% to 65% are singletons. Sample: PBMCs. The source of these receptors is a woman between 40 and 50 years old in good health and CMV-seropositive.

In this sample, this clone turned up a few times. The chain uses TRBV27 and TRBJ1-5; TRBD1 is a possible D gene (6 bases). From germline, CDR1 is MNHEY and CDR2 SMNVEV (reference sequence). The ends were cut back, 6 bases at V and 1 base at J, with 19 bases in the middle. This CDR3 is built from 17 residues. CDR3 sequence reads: CASSKTNLRGSNQPQHF. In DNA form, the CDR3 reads TGTGCCAGCAGCAAAACAAATCTCAGGGGCAGCAATCAGCCCCAGCATTTT.

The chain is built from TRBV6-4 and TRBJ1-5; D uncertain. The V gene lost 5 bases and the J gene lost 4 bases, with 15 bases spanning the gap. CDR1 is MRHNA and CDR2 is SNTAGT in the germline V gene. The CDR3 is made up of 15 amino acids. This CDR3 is CASSPGGLENQPQHF. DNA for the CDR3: TGTGCCAGCAGTCCCGGCGGATTGGAAAATCAGCCCCAGCATTTT.

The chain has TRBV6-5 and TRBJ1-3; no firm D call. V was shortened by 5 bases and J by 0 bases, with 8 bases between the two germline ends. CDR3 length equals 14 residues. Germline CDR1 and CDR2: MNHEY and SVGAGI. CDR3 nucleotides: TGTGCCAGCAGTGGCGACTCCTCTGGAAACACCATATATTTT. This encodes CASSGDSSGNTIYF.

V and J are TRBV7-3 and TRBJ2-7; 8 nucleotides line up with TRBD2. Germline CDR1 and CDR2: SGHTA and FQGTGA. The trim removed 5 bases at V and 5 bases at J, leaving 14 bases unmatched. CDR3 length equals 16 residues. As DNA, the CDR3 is TGTGCCAGCAGCACCCTGCGTCGGGGGGGCACCCACGAGCAGTACTTC. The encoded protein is CASSTLRRGGTHEQYF.

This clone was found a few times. CDR3 nucleotides: TGCGCCAGCAGACAGACAGGGGCCTATGGCTACACCTTC. It encodes CASRQTGAYGYTF. This chain connects TRBV4-1 to TRBJ1-2; 8 nucleotides align to TRBD1. This CDR3 comprises 13 residues. V trimming: 6 bases; J trimming: 4 bases; junction bases outside the gene matches: 4. Looked up from germline, CDR1 is MGHRA and CDR2 is YSYEKL.

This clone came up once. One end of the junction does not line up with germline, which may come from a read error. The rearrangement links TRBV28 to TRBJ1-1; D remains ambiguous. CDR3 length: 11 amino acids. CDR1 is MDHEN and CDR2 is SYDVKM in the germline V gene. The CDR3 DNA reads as TGCGTCGTGGAGAAGAACACTGAAGCTTTCTTT. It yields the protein CVVEKNTEAFF.

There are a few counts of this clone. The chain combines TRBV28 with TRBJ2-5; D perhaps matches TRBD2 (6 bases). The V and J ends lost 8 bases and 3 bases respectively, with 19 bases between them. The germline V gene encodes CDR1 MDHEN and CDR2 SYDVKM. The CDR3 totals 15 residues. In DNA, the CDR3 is TGTGCCAGCGCCGGGAGCGGTTTGGAGAAAGAGACCCAGTACTTC. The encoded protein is CASAGSGLEKETQYF.

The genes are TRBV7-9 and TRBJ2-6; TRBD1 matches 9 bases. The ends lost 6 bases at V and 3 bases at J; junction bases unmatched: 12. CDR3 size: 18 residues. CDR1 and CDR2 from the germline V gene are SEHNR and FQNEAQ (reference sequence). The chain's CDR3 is CASRPTGGRIFGANVLTF. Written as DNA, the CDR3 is TGTGCCAGCAGACCTACAGGGGGCAGAATTTTTGGGGCCAACGTCCTGACTTTC.

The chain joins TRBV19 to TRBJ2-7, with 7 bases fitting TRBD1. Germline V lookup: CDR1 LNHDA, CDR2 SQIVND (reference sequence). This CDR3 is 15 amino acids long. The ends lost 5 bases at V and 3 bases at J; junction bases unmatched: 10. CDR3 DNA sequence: TGTGCCAGTAGTGAGACAGGGATTGGAGACTACGAGCAGTACTTC. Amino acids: CASSETGIGDYEQYF.

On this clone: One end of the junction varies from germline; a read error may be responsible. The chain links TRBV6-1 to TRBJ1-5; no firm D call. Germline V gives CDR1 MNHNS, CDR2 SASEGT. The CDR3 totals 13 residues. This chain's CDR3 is CASKRASNQPQHF. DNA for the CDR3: TGTGCCAGCAAGCGGGCCAGCAATCAACCCCAGCATTTT.

The CDR3 is CASSLAGVSTDTQYF. For the CDR3, the DNA is TGTGCCAGCAGTTTGGCGGGAGTTAGCACAGATACGCAGTATTTT. The chain has TRBV28 and TRBJ2-3, with 7 bases fitting TRBD2. Germline values: CDR1 MDHEN, CDR2 SYDVKM. The junction had 3 bases not matched to a gene; V was cut back by 3 bases and J by 0 bases. The CDR3 extends over 15 amino acids.

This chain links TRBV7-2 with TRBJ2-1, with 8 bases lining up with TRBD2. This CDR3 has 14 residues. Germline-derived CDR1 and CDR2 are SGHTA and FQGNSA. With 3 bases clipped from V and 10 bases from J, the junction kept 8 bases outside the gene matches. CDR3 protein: CASSFISGSTEQFF. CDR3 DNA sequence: TGTGCCAGCAGCTTTATCAGCGGGAGTACGGAGCAGTTCTTC. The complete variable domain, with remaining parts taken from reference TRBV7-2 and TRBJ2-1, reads GAGVSQSPSNKVTEKGKDVELRCDPISGHTALYWYRQSLGQGLEFLIYFQGNSAPDKSGLPSDRFSAERTGGSVSTLTIQRTQQEDSAVYLCASSFISGSTEQFFGPGTRLTVL.

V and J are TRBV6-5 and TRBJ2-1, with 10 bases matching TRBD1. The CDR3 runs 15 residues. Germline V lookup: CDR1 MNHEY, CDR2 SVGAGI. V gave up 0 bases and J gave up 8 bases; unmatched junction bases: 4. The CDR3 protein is CASSYSWDRGYEQFF. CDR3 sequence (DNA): TGTGCCAGCAGTTACTCCTGGGACAGGGGTTATGAGCAGTTCTTC.

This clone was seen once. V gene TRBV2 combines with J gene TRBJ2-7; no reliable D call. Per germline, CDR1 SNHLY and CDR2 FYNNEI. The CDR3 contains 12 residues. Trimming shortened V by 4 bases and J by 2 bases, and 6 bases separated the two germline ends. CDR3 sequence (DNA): TGTGCCAGCAGTGCCCAGGCCTACGAGCAGTACTTC. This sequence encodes CASSAQAYEQYF. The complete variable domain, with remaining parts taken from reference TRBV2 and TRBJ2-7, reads EPEVTQTPSHQVTQMGQEVILRCVPISNHLYFYWYRQILGQKVEFLVSFYNNEISEKSEIFDDQFSVERPDGSNFTLKIRSTKLEDSAMYFCASSAQAYEQYFGPGTRLTVT.

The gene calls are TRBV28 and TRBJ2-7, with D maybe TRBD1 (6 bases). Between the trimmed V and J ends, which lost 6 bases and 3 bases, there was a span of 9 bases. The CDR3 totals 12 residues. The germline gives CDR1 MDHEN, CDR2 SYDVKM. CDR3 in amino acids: CASRQGYYEQYF. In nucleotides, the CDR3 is TGTGCCAGCAGGCAGGGGTACTACGAGCAGTACTTC.

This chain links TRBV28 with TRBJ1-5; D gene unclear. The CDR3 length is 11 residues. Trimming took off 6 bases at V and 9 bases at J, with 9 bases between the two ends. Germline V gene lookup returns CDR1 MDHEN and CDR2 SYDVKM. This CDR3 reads CASSPPGPQHF. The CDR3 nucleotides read TGTGCCAGCAGCCCCCCGGGGCCCCAGCATTTT. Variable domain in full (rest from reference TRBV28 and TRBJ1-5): DVKVTQSSRYLVKRTGEKVFLECVQDMDHENMFWYRQDPGLGLRLIYFSYDVKMKEKGDIPEGYSVSREKKERFSLILESASTNQTSMYLCASSPPGPQHFGDGTRLSIL.

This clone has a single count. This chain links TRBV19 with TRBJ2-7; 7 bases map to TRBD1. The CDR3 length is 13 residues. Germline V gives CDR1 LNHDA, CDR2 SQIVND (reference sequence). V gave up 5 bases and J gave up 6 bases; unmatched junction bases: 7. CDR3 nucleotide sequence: TGTGCCAGTAGTCTTCGACAGGGAGCCGAGCAGTACTTC. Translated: CASSLRQGAEQYF.

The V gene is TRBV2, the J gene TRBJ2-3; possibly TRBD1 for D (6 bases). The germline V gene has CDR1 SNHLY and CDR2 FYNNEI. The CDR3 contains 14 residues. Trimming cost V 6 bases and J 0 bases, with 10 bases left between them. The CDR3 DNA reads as TGTGCCAGCAGGGGGGACACTAGCACAGATACGCAGTATTTT. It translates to CASRGDTSTDTQYF. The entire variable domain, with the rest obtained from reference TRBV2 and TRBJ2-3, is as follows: EPEVTQTPSHQVTQMGQEVILRCVPISNHLYFYWYRQILGQKVEFLVSFYNNEISEKSEIFDDQFSVERPDGSNFTLKIRSTKLEDSAMYFCASRGDTSTDTQYFGPGTRLTVL.

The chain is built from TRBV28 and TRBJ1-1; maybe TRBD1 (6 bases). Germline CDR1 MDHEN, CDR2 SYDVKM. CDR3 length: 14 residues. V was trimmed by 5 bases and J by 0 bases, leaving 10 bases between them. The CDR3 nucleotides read TGTGCCAGCAGTAACAGGGCCCTGAACACTGAAGCTTTCTTT. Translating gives CASSNRALNTEAFF.

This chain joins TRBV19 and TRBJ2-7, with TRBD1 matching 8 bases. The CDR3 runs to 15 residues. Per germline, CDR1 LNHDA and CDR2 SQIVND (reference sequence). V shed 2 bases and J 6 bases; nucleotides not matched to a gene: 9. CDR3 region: CASSILLDREGEQYF. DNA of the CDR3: TGTGCCAGTAGTATACTATTGGACAGGGAAGGCGAGCAGTACTTC.

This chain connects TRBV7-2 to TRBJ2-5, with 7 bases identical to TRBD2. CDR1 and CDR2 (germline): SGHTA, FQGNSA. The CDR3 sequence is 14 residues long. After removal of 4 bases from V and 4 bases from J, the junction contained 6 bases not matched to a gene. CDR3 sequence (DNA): TGTGCCAGCAGCTCGCCCTCGGGGGGAGAGACCCAGTACTTC. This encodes CASSSPSGGETQYF.

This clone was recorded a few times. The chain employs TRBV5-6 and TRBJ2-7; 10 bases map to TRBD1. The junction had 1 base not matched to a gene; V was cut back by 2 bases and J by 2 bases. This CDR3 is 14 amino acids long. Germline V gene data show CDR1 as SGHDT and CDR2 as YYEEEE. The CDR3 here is CASSLGQGAYEQYF. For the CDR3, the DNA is TGTGCCAGCAGCTTAGGACAGGGGGCCTACGAGCAGTACTTC.

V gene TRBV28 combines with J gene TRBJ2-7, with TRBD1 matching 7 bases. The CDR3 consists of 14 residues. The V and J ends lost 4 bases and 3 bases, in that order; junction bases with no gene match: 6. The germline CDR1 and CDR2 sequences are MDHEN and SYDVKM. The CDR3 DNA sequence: TGTGCCAGCAGTTCACAGGGGACCCGCTACGAGCAGTACTTC. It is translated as CASSSQGTRYEQYF.

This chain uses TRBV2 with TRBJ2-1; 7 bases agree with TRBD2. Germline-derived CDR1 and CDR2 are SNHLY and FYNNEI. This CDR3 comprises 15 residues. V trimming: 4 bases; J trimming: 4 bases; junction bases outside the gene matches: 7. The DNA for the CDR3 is TGTGCCAGCAGTGTAGAGTCTAGCGGTTACAATGAGCAGTTCTTC. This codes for CASSVESSGYNEQFF.

The CDR3, as DNA: TGTGCCAGCAGCATAGCGGGAGGAGACTACAATGAGCAGTTCTTC. Its protein is CASSIAGGDYNEQFF. The chain uses TRBV27 and TRBJ2-1; TRBD2 matches at 10 bases. CDR1 and CDR2 (germline): MNHEY, SMNVEV (reference sequence). CDR3 length equals 15 residues. J was trimmed by 3 bases and V by 6 bases; bases with no gene match: 5.